The 6 T cell receptor beta chains below come from one sample, sequenced in a study of CD8 T cells in Susac syndrome. RNA amounts of about 0.5 to 1 ug underwent reverse transcription with random hexamers. TCRdb fed the immunoSEQ multiplex PCR reads into MiXCR, producing one record per CDR3 protein. The sample includes 150,000 or so distinct CDR3 sequences, roughly 94% of them seen just once. Sequencing was done on a sample of CD4+ T cells from PBMCs. These receptors originate from a human donor with Susac syndrome.

The rearrangement joins TRBV12-5 to TRBJ2-1, with 10 positions matching TRBD2. This CDR3 is built from 15 residues. The trim removed 3 bases at V and 5 bases at J, leaving 4 bases unmatched. CDR1 is LGHNT and CDR2 is FRNRAP in the germline V gene. CDR3: CASGLVAGGHNEQFF. The CDR3 DNA reads as TGTGCTAGTGGTTTAGTAGCGGGAGGTCACAATGAGCAGTTCTTC.

This clonotype was picked up one time. V gene TRBV12-3 or TRBV12-4 combines with J gene TRBJ1-5, with D maybe TRBD1 (6 bases). Trimming took 6 bases from V and 1 from J, leaving 10 bases between them. The CDR3 runs 14 residues. The CDR3 nucleotides are TGTGCCAGCAGCTACGACAGGAGCAATCAGCCCCAGCATTTT. This gives the protein CASSYDRSNQPQHF.

The V and J genes are TRBV12-3 or TRBV12-4 and TRBJ2-3, with 7 bases aligning to TRBD2. This CDR3 is built from 15 residues. Unmatched junction bases numbered 7, after V lost 5 bases and J lost 2 bases. The chain's CDR3 is CASSLSSGATDTQYF. Written as DNA, the CDR3 is TGTGCCAGCAGTCTCTCGAGCGGGGCCACAGATACGCAGTATTTT.

In DNA form, the CDR3 reads TGCAGTGCCCCAAGCGGGGGAGGCGATGAGCAGTTCTTC. It encodes CSAPSGGGDEQFF. V usage is TRBV20-1 and J usage is TRBJ2-1, with TRBD2 identical over 8 bases. Trimming cost V 6 bases and J 8 bases; bases outside gene matches: 9. This CDR3 has 13 residues. Germline V gives CDR1 DFQATT, CDR2 SNEGSKA (reference sequence).

The chain uses TRBV5-1 and TRBJ1-1; the D gene is possibly TRBD1 (6 bases). CDR1 and CDR2 (germline): SGHRS, YFSETQ. The CDR3 totals 13 residues. The ends were cut back, 4 bases at V and 4 bases at J, with 11 bases in the middle. The CDR3 spells CASSQQGGTEAFF. CDR3 nucleotide sequence: TGCGCCAGCAGCCAACAGGGCGGCACTGAAGCTTTCTTT. The whole variable domain, filled in from reference TRBV5-1 and TRBJ1-1, reads KAGVTQTPRYLIKTRGQQVTLSCSPISGHRSVSWYQQTPGQGLQFLFEYFSETQRNKGNFPGRFSGRQFSNSRSEMNVSTLELGDSALYLCASSQQGGTEAFFGQGTRLTVV.

This chain uses TRBV20-1 with TRBJ2-3; no definite D call. V shed 5 bases and J shed 2 bases, with 8 bases lying between them. CDR3 length: 12 residues. Looked up from germline, CDR1 is DFQATT and CDR2 is SNEGSKA (reference sequence). The CDR3, as DNA: TGCAGTGCTCCGGCGAACACAGATACGCAGTATTTT. Its translation: CSAPANTDTQYF.